What follows is one TCR beta chain and its context. Its matching antigen is unknown. This CDR3 is built from 12 residues. Deletions cut 5 bases from V and 7 bases from J, with 9 bases between. This record comes from a study of T cell responses to AZD1222 COVID-19 vaccine. The study, taken as a whole, reports: Targeting of unmutated variant regions was reportedly seen in nearly half of spike-specific TCRs. CD4 TCRs covered the whole spike, strongest at regions 160-218 and 743-854.

The data were produced by immunoSEQ multiplex PCR, yet TCRdb's version contains in-frame clones alone and is incomplete. The sample lists about 110,000 clones, around 90% seen once, with 20% to 25% in the top ten. This sequence originates from an adult in good health. Here the sequenced sample was peripheral blood, taken on day 0 of AZD1222 vaccination. V usage is TRBV12-3 or TRBV12-4 and J usage is TRBJ1-5; D gene ambiguous. This chain's CDR3 is CASSMTRQPQHF. CDR3 DNA sequence: TGTGCCAGCAGTATGACCAGGCAGCCCCAGCATTTT.